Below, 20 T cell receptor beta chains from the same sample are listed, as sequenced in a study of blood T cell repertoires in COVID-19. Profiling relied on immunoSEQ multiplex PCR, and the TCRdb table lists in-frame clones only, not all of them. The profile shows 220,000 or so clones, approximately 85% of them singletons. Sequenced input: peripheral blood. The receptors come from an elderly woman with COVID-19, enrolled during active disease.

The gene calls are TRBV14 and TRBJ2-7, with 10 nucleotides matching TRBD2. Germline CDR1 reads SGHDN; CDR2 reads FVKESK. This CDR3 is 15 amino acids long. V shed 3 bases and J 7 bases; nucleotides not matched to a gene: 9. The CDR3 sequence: CASSQDPSGRGEQYF. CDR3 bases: TGTGCCAGCAGCCAGGACCCTAGCGGGAGAGGGGAGCAGTACTTC.

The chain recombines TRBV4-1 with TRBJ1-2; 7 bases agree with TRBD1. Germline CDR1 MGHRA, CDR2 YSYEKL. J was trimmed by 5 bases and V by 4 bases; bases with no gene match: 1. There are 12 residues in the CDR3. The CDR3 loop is CASSPQGYGYTF. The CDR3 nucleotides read TGCGCCAGCAGCCCACAGGGGTATGGCTACACCTTC.

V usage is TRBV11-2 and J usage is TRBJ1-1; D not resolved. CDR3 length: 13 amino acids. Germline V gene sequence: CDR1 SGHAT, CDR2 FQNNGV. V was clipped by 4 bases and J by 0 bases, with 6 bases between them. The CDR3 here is CASSSTMNTEAFF. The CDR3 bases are TGTGCCAGCAGCTCCACAATGAACACTGAAGCTTTCTTT.

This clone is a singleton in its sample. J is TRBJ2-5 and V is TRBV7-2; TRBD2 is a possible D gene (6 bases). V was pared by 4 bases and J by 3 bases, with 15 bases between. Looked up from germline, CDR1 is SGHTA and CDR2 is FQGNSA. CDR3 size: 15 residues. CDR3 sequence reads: CASSSGGSREETQYF. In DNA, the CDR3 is TGTGCCAGCAGCTCCGGAGGGTCTAGAGAAGAGACCCAGTACTTC.

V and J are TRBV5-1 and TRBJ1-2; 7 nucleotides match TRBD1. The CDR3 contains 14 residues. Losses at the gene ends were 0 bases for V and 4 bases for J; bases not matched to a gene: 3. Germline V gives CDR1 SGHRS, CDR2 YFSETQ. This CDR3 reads CASSLGQGSYGYTF. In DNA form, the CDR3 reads TGCGCCAGCAGCTTGGGACAGGGATCCTATGGCTACACCTTC.

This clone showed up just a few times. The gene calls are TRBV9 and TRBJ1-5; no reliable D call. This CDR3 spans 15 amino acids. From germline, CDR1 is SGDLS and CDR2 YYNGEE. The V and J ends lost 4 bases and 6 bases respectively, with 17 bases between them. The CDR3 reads CASSPGPGYLQPQHF. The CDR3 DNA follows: TGTGCCAGCAGCCCCGGGCCGGGGTATCTTCAGCCCCAGCATTTT.

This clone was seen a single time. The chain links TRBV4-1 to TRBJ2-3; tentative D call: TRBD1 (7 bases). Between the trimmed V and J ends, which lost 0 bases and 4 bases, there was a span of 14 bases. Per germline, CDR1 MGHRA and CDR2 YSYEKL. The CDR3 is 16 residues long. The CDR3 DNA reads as TGCGCCAGCAGCCAAGATGGAGGGGGCGGGGCAGATACGCAGTATTTT. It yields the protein CASSQDGGGGADTQYF.

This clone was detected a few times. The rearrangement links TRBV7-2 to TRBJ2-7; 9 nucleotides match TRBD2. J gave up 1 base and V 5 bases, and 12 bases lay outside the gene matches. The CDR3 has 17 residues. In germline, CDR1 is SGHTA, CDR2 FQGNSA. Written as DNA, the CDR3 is TGTGCCAGCAGCCGGCGACTAGCGGCGGCCAGTTCCTACGAGCAGTACTTC. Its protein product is CASSRRLAAASSYEQYF.

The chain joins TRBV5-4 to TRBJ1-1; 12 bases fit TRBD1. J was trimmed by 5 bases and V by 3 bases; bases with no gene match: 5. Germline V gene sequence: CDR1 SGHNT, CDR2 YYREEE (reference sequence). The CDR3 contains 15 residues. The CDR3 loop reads CASSSGQGAWTEAFF. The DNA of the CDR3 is TGTGCCAGCAGCTCGGGACAGGGGGCATGGACTGAAGCTTTCTTT.

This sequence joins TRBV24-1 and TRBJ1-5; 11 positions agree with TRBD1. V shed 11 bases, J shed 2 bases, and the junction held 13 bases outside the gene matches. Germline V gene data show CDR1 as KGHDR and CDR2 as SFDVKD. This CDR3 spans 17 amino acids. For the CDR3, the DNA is TGTGCCAACTGGACAGGGGGCGTTCTTGGTGGCAATCAGCCCCAGCATTTT. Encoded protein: CANWTGGVLGGNQPQHF.

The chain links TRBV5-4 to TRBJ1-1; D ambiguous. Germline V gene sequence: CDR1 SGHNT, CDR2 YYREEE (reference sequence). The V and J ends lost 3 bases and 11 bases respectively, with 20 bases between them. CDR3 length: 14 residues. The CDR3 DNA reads TGTGCCAGCAGCTCCCGAGGACTGAGGCGGGCCGCTTTCTTT. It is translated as CASSSRGLRRAAFF.

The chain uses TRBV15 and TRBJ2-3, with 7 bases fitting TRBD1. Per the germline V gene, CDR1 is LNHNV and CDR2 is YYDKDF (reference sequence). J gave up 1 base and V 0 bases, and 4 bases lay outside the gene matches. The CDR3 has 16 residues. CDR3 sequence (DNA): TGTGCCACCAGCAGAGATAGAACAGGGGGCACAGATACGCAGTATTTT. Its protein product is CATSRDRTGGTDTQYF.

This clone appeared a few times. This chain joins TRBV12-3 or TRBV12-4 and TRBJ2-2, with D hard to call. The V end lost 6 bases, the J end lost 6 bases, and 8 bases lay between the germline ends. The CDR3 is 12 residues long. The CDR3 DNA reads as TGTGCCAGCAGACGAGCCTCCGGGGAGCTGTTTTTT. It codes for CASRRASGELFF.

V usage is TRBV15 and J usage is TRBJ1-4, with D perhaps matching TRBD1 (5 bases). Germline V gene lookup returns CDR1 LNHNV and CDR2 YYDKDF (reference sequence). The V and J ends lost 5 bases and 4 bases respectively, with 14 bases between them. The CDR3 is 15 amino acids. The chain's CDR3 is CATSRLGLSNEKLFF. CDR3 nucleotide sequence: TGTGCCACCAGCCGGTTGGGACTGAGTAATGAAAAACTGTTTTTT. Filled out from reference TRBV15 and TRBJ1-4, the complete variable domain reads DAMVIQNPRYQVTQFGKPVTLSCSQTLNHNVMYWYQQKSSQAPKLLFHYYDKDFNNEADTPDNFQSRRPNTSFCFLDIRSPGLGDTAMYLCATSRLGLSNEKLFFGSGTQLSVL.

The CDR3, as DNA: TGTGCCAGCAGCCCCCAGGGGCGCGGCTATGGCTACACCTTC. It yields the protein CASSPQGRGYGYTF. The gene calls are TRBV3-1 (or the pseudogene TRBV3-2) and TRBJ1-2, with a weak D call TRBD1 (6 bases). The CDR3 contains 14 residues. In germline, CDR1 is LGHDT, CDR2 YNNKEL (reference sequence). Trimming cost V 4 bases and J 4 bases, with 13 bases left between them.

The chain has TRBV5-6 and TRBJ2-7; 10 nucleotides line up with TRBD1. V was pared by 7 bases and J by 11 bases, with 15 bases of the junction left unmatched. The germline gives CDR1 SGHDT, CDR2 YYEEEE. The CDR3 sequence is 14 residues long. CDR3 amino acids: CASAYGTGAPQEYF. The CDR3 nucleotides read TGTGCCAGCGCGTATGGGACAGGGGCACCTCAGGAGTACTTC.

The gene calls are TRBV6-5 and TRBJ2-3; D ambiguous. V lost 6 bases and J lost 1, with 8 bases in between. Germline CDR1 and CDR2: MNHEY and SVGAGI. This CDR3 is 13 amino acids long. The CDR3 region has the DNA TGTGCCAGCAGCTTCCCGGGCACAGATACGCAGTATTTT. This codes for CASSFPGTDTQYF.

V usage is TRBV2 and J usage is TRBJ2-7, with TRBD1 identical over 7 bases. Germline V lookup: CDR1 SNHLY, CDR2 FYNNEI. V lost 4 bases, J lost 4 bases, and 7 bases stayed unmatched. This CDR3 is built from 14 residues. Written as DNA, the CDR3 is TGTGCCAGCAGTGCACAGGGGCAGGGGTACGAGCAGTACTTC. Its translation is CASSAQGQGYEQYF.

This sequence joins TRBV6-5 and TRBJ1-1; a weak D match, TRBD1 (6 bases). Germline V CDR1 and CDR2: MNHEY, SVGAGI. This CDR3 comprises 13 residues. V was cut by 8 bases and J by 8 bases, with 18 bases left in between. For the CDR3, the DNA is TGTGCCAGCGAGAACCCGCAGGGGACGGAAGCTTTCTTT. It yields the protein CASENPQGTEAFF.

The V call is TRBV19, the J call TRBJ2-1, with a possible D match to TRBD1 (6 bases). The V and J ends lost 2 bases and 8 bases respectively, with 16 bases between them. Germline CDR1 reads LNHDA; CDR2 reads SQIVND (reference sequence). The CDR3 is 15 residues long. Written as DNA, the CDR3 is TGTGCCAGTAGTATACGGCCAGGGGCGCAATATGAGCAGTTCTTC. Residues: CASSIRPGAQYEQFF.